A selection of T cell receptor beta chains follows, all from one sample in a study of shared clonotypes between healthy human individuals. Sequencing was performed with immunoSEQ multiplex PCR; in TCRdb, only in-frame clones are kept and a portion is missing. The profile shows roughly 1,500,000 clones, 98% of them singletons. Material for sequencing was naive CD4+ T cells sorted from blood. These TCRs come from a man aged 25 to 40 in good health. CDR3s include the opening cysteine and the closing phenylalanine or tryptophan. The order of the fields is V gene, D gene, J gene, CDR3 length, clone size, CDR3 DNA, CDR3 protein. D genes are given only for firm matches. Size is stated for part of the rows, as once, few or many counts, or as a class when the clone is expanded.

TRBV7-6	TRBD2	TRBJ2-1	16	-	TGTGCCAGCAGCTCCGTGACTAGCGGGAGTGGGGGTGAGCAGTTCTTC	CASSSVTSGSGGEQFF
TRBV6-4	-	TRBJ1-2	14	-	TGTGCCAGCAGTGGATCCTGGGGGGGCTCTGGCTACACCTTC	CASSGSWGGSGYTF
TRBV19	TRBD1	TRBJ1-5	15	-	TGTGCCAGTAGTATCCTGGACAGGGGCGGTCAGCCCCAGCATTTT	CASSILDRGGQPQHF
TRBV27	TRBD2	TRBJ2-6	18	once	TGTGCCAGCAGTTTCTCCACTAGCGGGAGATCTGGGGCCAACGTCCTGACTTTC	CASSFSTSGRSGANVLTF
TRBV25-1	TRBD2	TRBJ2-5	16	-	TGTGCCAGCAGTATCGGGACTAGCGGGCGTCCAGGGACCCAGTACTTC	CASSIGTSGRPGTQYF
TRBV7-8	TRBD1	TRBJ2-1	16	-	TGTGCCAGCACCCGGGACAGGAAGGGTACCCACAATGAGCAGTTCTTC	CASTRDRKGTHNEQFF
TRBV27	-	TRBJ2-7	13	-	TGTGCCAGCAGAAGGGGACTCCACTACGAGCAGTACTTC	CASRRGLHYEQYF
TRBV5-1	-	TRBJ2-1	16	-	TGCGCCAGCACTATGGCCCTGGGGTCCTCCTACAATGAGCAGTTCTTC	CASTMALGSSYNEQFF
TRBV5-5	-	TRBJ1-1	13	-	TGTGCCAGCAGCTTGGTGGTGAATACTGAAGCTTTCTTT	CASSLVVNTEAFF
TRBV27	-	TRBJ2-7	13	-	TGTGCCAGCAGTACACCTGGATCCTACGAGCAGTACTTC	CASSTPGSYEQYF
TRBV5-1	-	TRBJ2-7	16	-	TGCGCCAGCAGCCTGGGTAGCAGATTCGCCTCCTACGAGCAGTACTTC	CASSLGSRFASYEQYF
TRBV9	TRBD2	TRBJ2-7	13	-	TGTGCCAGCAGCGCGACTAGCAACTACGAGCAGTACTTC	CASSATSNYEQYF
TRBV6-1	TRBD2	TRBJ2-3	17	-	TGTGCCAGCAGTGCCATACGCACTAGCGGCCCCACAGATACGCAGTATTTT	CASSAIRTSGPTDTQYF
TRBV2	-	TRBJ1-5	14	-	TGTGCCAGCAGGGAGCCCCCGGGCAATCAGCCCCAGCATTTT	CASREPPGNQPQHF
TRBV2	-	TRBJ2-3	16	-	TGTGCCAGCCTCCAATACTGGGGAACTAGCACAGATACGCAGTATTTT	CASLQYWGTSTDTQYF
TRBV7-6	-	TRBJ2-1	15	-	TGTGCCAGCAGCTTAGCGGACCATTTCTTGGATGAGCAGTTCTTC	CASSLADHFLDEQFF
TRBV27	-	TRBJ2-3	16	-	TGTGCCAGCAGTCCGGACGCGGGCAGATTTGCAGATACGCAGTATTTT	CASSPDAGRFADTQYF
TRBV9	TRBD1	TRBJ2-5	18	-	TGTGCCAGCAGCGTAGATGGATGGGGACAGGGGATCCAAGAGACCCAGTACTTC	CASSVDGWGQGIQETQYF
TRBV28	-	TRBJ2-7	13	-	TGTGCCAGCAGACGGAGCGGATCCTACGAGCAGTACTTC	CASRRSGSYEQYF
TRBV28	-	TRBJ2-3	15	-	TGTGCCAGCAGTTCCTTAGCGCGTAGCACAGATACGCAGTATTTT	CASSSLARSTDTQYF
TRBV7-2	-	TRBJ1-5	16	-	TGTGCCAGCAGCTTGGAGGTGAAAAGGGGGAATCAGCCCCAGCATTTT	CASSLEVKRGNQPQHF
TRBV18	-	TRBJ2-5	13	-	TGTGCCAGCTCCCGGGGCCTCGGAGAGACCCAGTACTTC	CASSRGLGETQYF
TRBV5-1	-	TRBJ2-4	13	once	TGCGCCAGCAGCTTGGTTCCAGAAAACATTCAGTACTTC	CASSLVPENIQYF
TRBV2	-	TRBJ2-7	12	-	TGTGCCAGCTCGAGTGGCTCCTACGAGCAGTACTTC	CASSSGSYEQYF
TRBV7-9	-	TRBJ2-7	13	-	TGTGCCAGCAGCACAAGGACAGTGTACGAGCAGTACTTC	CASSTRTVYEQYF
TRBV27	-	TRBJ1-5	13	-	TGTGCCAGCAGTTCAAAAGCGGATCAGCCCCAGCATTTT	CASSSKADQPQHF
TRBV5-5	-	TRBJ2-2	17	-	TGTGCCAGCAGCTATTCCGGGGCCCCGAGGAACACCGGGGAGCTGTTTTTT	CASSYSGAPRNTGELFF
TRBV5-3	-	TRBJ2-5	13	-	TGTGCCACCGGAGAGGGCTCCCAAGAGACCCAGTACTTC	CATGEGSQETQYF
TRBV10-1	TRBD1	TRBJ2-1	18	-	TGCGCCAGCAGTGAAAGGACAGGGAAGGTTGGGAACTACAATGAGCAGTTCTTC	CASSERTGKVGNYNEQFF
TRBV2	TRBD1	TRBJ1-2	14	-	TGTGCCAGCAGTGATGATAGGGGGCTATTTGGCTACACCTTC	CASSDDRGLFGYTF
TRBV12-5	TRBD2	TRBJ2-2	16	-	TGTGCTAGTGGTTTGATCGGGGAGGGGAGCACCGGGGAGCTGTTTTTT	CASGLIGEGSTGELFF
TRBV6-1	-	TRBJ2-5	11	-	TGTGCCAGCAGCTTGACTTTCCCCCGGCACTTC	CASSLTFPRHF
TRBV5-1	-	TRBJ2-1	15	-	TGCGCCAGCAGCCGGGAACTTGAATCCCTCCATGAGCAGTTCTTC	CASSRELESLHEQFF
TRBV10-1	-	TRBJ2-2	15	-	TGCGCCAGCAGTGAGTCCGACAGATACACCGGGGAGCTGTTTTTT	CASSESDRYTGELFF
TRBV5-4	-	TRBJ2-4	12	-	TGTGCCAGCAGCCCCACAGAAAACATTCAGTACTTC	CASSPTENIQYF
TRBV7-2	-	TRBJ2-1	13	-	TGTGCCAGCAGCTTGGGGACCGGCAATCAGCAGTTCTTC	CASSLGTGNQQFF
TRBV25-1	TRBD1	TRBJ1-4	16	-	TGTGCCAGCAGTGAATGGAGGGGGCTCACTAATGAAAAACTGTTTTTT	CASSEWRGLTNEKLFF
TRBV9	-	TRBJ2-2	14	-	TGTGCCAGCAGCGTAGGAGGGGTGTCGGGGGAGCTGTTTTTT	CASSVGGVSGELFF
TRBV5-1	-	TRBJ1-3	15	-	TGCGCCAGCAGCTTGGCCCAGGGATCCGGAAACACCATATATTTT	CASSLAQGSGNTIYF
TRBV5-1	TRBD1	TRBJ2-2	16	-	TGCGCCAGCAGCCGAGGGGACAGGCTGAACACCGGGGAGCTGTTTTTT	CASSRGDRLNTGELFF
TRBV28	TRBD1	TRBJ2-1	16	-	TGTGCCAGCAGTTTATGGGGGGGACAGGGATCCAATGAGCAGTTCTTC	CASSLWGGQGSNEQFF
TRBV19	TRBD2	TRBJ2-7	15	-	TGTGCCAGTAGTATTATTCGGGCGGGAGAGTACGAGCAGTACTTC	CASSIIRAGEYEQYF
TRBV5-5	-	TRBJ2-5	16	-	TGTGCCAGCAGCTGGAGAATAAACCCGGGGCAAGAGACCCAGTACTTC	CASSWRINPGQETQYF
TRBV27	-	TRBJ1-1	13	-	TGTGCCAGCAGTTTCTCGACAAAGACTAAAGCTTTCTTT	CASSFSTKTKAFF
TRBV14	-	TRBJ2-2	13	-	TGTGCCAGCAGCCAACGTGGCATCGGGGAGCTGTTTTTT	CASSQRGIGELFF
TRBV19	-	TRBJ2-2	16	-	TGTGCCAGTAGTATAGCGGCCCGGGTGAACACCGGGGAGCTGTTTTTT	CASSIAARVNTGELFF
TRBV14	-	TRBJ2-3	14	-	TGTGCCAGCAGCCACCCGGGATCGGGGCATACGCAGTATTTT	CASSHPGSGHTQYF
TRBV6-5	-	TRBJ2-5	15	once	TGTGCCAGCAGTTACTCTGGGACACTCCCAAATACCCAGTACTTC	CASSYSGTLPNTQYF
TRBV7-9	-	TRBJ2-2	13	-	TGTGCCAGCAGCTTTTGGGGCACCGGGGAGCTGTTTTTT	CASSFWGTGELFF
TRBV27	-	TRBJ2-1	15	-	TGTGCCAGCAGGAAAATTGAAGCCTACTACAATGAGCAGTTCTTC	CASRKIEAYYNEQFF